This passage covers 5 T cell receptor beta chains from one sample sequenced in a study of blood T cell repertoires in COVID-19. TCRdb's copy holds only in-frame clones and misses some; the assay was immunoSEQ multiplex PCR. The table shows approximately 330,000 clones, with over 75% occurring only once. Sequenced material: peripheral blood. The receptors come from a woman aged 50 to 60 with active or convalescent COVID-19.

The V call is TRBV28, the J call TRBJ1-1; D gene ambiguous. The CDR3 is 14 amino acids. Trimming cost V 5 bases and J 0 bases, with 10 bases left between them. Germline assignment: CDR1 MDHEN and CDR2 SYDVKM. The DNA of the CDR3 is TGTGCCAGCAGTCTCCCCCTCTTGAACACTGAAGCTTTCTTT. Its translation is CASSLPLLNTEAFF.

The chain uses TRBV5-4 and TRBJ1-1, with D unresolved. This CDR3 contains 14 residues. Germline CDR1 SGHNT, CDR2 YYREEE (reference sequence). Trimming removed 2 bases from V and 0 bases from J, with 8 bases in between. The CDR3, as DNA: TGTGCCAGCAGCTTCCCGAGTATGAACACTGAAGCTTTCTTT. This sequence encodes CASSFPSMNTEAFF.

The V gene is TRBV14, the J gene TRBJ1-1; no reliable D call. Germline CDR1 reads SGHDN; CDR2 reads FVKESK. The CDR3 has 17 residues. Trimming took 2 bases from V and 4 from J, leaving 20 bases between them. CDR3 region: CASSQHKIGWERTEAFF. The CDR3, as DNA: TGTGCCAGCAGCCAACACAAAATAGGGTGGGAGCGCACTGAAGCTTTCTTT.

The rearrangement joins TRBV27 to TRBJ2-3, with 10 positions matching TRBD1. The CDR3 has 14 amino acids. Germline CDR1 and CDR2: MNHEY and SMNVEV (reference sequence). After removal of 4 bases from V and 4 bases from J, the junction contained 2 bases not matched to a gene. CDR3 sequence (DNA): TGTGCCAGCAGTTCCGGACAGGGGGCAGATACGCAGTATTTT. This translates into CASSSGQGADTQYF.

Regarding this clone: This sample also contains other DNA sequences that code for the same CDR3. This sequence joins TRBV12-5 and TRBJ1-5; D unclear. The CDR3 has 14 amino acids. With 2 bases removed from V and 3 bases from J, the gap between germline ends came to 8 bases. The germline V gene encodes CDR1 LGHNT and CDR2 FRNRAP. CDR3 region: CASGLSGNNQPQHF. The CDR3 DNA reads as TGTGCTAGTGGTTTGTCGGGGAACAATCAGCCCCAGCATTTT.